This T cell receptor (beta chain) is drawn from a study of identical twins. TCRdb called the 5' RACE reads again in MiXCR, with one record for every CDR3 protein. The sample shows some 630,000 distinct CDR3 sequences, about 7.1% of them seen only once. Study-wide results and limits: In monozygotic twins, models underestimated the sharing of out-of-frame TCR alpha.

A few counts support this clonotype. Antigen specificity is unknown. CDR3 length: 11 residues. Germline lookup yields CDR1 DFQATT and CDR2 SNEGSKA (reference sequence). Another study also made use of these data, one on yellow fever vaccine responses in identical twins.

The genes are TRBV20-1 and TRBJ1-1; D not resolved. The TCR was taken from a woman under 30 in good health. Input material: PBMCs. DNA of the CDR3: TGCAGCTCGGTATCGAACACTGAAGCTTTCTTT. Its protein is CSSVSNTEAFF.